This T cell receptor beta chain derives from a study of cytomegalovirus exposure and HLA in healthy donors. PCR used 60 Vbeta primers and 13 Jbeta primers. The assay was immunoSEQ multiplex PCR, and TCRdb's table has in-frame clones only and misses some. Among 80,000 to 100,000 clones listed, roughly 71% were seen once. Whole-study results and caveats: Listed as cytomegalovirus-associated were 164 TCR beta chains. The authors later linked a missense DCLRE1C variant to TCR beta V- and J-gene trimming. Later analysis showed most CMV-associated TCR beta chains appearing HLA-restricted.

A word on this clone: Its antigen is not identified.

This receptor was taken from a woman under 30 in good health and CMV-seropositive. Sequenced material: PBMCs.

The CDR3 nucleotides are TGTGCCAGCAGTTCGGGGACAGGGATCACTGAAGCTTTCTTT. Protein sequence: CASSSGTGITEAFF. The chain couples TRBV25-1 to TRBJ1-1; 9 nucleotides agree with TRBD1. The CDR3 sequence is 14 residues long. With V trimmed by 5 bases and J by 4 bases, 5 bases remained unmatched. Per germline, CDR1 MGHDK and CDR2 SYGVNS.